Each of the 28 T cell receptor beta chains below was sequenced from the same sample in a study of memory CD4+ T cells and cytomegalovirus serostatus. Single viable CD3+CD4+CD8-CD45RO+ cells were sorted as the memory CD4+ T cells. Assay: immunoSEQ multiplex PCR; the TCRdb copy retains only in-frame clones and omits some. The sample lists 50,000 or so clones, about 79% seen once, with roughly 0.59% in the top ten. Sample: memory CD4+ T cells from blood. The receptors were sampled from an adult in good health and CMV-seronegative.

This clone has a single count. The rearrangement joins TRBV11-2 to TRBJ2-5; 8 bases line up with TRBD1. The CDR3 is 14 amino acids. Germline CDR1 reads SGHAT; CDR2 reads FQNNGV. V lost 5 bases, J lost 6 bases, and 8 bases stayed unmatched. The CDR3 here is CASSATGVMQTQYF. The CDR3 nucleotides read TGTGCCAGCAGCGCGACAGGGGTTATGCAGACCCAGTACTTC.

The chain combines TRBV5-1 with TRBJ1-3, with TRBD1 matching 7 bases. Germline lookup yields CDR1 SGHRS and CDR2 YFSETQ. Trimming removed 4 bases from V and 0 bases from J; junction bases left unmatched: 7. The CDR3 consists of 16 residues. As DNA, the CDR3 is TGCGCCAGCAGCCCGGGACAGATCCACTCTGGAAACACCATATATTTT. It encodes CASSPGQIHSGNTIYF.

V and J are TRBV4-1 and TRBJ2-5; weak D call: TRBD2 (7 bases). V was cut by 1 base and J by 5 bases, with 32 bases left in between. The CDR3 contains 21 residues. CDR1 and CDR2 from the germline V gene are MGHRA and YSYEKL. DNA for the CDR3: TGCGCCAGCAGCCAAGGTGGGGGCCCTCCCTCCCGACTAGCTGTGAGGGAGACCCAGTACTTC. Translation: CASSQGGGPPSRLAVRETQYF.

By proportion, this clone is medium-sized. This chain uses TRBV4-2 with TRBJ2-2; 11 nucleotides line up with TRBD2. The junction had 8 bases not matched to a gene; V was cut back by 1 base and J by 1 base. Per the germline V gene, CDR1 is LGHNA and CDR2 is YNFKEQ. This CDR3 has 19 amino acids. DNA of the CDR3: TGTGCCAGCAGCCAAGGCCAGGCTAGCGGGGGGTTGAACACCGGGGAGCTGTTTTTT. Its protein product is CASSQGQASGGLNTGELFF.

This chain joins TRBV19 and TRBJ2-4, with 11 positions matching TRBD2. Germline trimming cut 7 bases from V and 2 bases from J; bases unmatched to any gene: 10. The CDR3 has 17 residues. The germline CDR1 and CDR2 sequences are LNHDA and SQIVND (reference sequence). The CDR3 DNA sequence: TGTGCCAGTACGGATAGCGGGGGGGCCTGGACCAAAAACATTCAGTACTTC. Its translation is CASTDSGGAWTKNIQYF.

This clone was recorded only once. The CDR3 coding sequence is TGTGCCAGCAGCTTAACCCCTAGCGGGGGTTTCTCCTACAATGAGCAGTTCTTC. This sequence encodes CASSLTPSGGFSYNEQFF. The chain uses TRBV7-2 and TRBJ2-1, with 10 bases lining up with TRBD2. The CDR3 spans 18 residues. After removal of 2 bases from V and 0 bases from J, the junction contained 7 bases not matched to a gene. Germline V gene lookup returns CDR1 SGHTA and CDR2 FQGNSA.

This sequence joins TRBV27 and TRBJ1-4; 9 positions agree with TRBD1. Trimming took 6 bases from V and 0 from J; bases not matched to a gene: 5. There are 16 residues in the CDR3. Germline-derived CDR1 and CDR2 are MNHEY and SMNVEV (reference sequence). This chain's CDR3 is CASSKGQGSTNEKLFF. The CDR3 region has the DNA TGTGCCAGCAGCAAGGGACAGGGATCAACTAATGAAAAACTGTTTTTT.

The V gene is TRBV7-8, the J gene TRBJ2-3, with 8 bases matching TRBD2. The junction had 6 bases not matched to a gene; V was cut back by 5 bases and J by 2 bases. CDR1 SGHVS and CDR2 FQNEAQ come from the germline V gene. The CDR3 runs 15 residues. This chain's CDR3 is CASSRLASPTDTQYF. CDR3 coding DNA: TGTGCCAGCAGCCGACTAGCGAGTCCCACAGATACGCAGTATTTT.

This rearrangement joins TRBV4-3 to TRBJ2-7; perhaps TRBD2 as D (5 bases). This CDR3 contains 16 residues. Trimming took 0 bases from V and 4 from J, leaving 16 bases between them. Germline assignment: CDR1 LGHNA and CDR2 YSLEER. In DNA, the CDR3 is TGCGCCAGCAGCCAAGAGGGATCGGTCGGGATTTACGAGCAGTACTTC. This codes for CASSQEGSVGIYEQYF.

This sequence joins TRBV7-2 and TRBJ1-2, with TRBD1 identical over 9 bases. J was trimmed by 8 bases and V by 4 bases; bases with no gene match: 8. Germline V gene data show CDR1 as SGHTA and CDR2 as FQGNSA. The CDR3 sequence is 14 residues long. CDR3 nucleotide sequence: TGTGCCAGCAGCTCAACAATGGGACAGGGAGGCTACACCTTC. Translating it yields CASSSTMGQGGYTF.

The rearrangement links TRBV30 to TRBJ2-3; maybe TRBD1 (5 bases). V was cut by 1 base and J by 6 bases, with 8 bases left in between. Germline V gives CDR1 GTSNPN, CDR2 SVGIG (reference sequence). The CDR3 spans 12 residues. The CDR3 DNA is TGTGCCTGGAGTGGACAGAGGGATACGCAGTATTTT. Amino acids: CAWSGQRDTQYF.

The chain has TRBV7-9 and TRBJ1-2; weak D call: TRBD1 (6 bases). CDR3 length: 15 residues. Germline V CDR1 and CDR2: SEHNR, FQNEAQ (reference sequence). V lost 4 bases and J lost 6, with 18 bases in between. Here the CDR3 reads CASSSGTSVLDGYTF. CDR3 nucleotide sequence: TGTGCCAGCAGCTCCGGGACATCCGTGTTGGATGGCTACACCTTC.

Only a few counts were recorded for this clone. The genes are TRBV2 and TRBJ2-7, with 11 nucleotides matching TRBD1. The trim removed 3 bases at V and 5 bases at J, leaving 12 bases unmatched. Germline V lookup: CDR1 SNHLY, CDR2 FYNNEI. CDR3 length equals 17 residues. CDR3 sequence reads: CASSEVTGGQGDHEQYF. The DNA for the CDR3 is TGTGCCAGCAGTGAGGTAACCGGGGGACAGGGGGACCACGAGCAGTACTTC.

The V call is TRBV28, the J call TRBJ2-5; D possibly uses TRBD1 or TRBD2 (5 bases each). From germline, CDR1 is MDHEN and CDR2 SYDVKM. CDR3 length: 11 amino acids. V was pared by 5 bases and J by 5 bases, with 6 bases between. The CDR3 DNA reads TGTGCCAGCAGTGAGGGGGAGACCCAGTACTTC. It yields the protein CASSEGETQYF.

The chain is built from TRBV11-2 and TRBJ2-7, with D tentatively TRBD1 (6 bases). Germline V gives CDR1 SGHAT, CDR2 FQNNGV. The CDR3 runs 13 residues. Trimming took off 1 base at V and 8 bases at J, with 12 bases between the two ends. CDR3 in amino acids: CASSLVGGPQQYF. The CDR3 DNA follows: TGTGCCAGCAGCTTAGTAGGGGGTCCCCAGCAGTACTTC.

This clone was observed a few times. The chain has TRBV12-5 and TRBJ1-1, with D possibly being TRBD1 (6 bases). This CDR3 is 18 amino acids long. Trimming removed 0 bases from V and 4 bases from J, with 21 bases in between. Per the germline V gene, CDR1 is LGHNT and CDR2 is FRNRAP. The CDR3 DNA reads as TGTGCTAGTGGTTTGGTACGGTGGGGGCAGCGCTTATTCACTGAAGCTTTCTTT. This gives the protein CASGLVRWGQRLFTEAFF.

This clone was picked up a small number of times. The chain is built from TRBV18 and TRBJ1-3; TRBD1 aligns across 9 bases. The CDR3 totals 17 residues. Germline CDR1 KGHSH, CDR2 LQKENI. The junction had 10 bases not matched to a gene; V was cut back by 4 bases and J by 3 bases. The CDR3 coding sequence is TGTGCCAGCTCACAACGGGGACAGGGAACCGGTGGAAACACCATATATTTT. It yields the protein CASSQRGQGTGGNTIYF.

This chain joins TRBV19 and TRBJ1-5, with D uncertain. V was cut by 5 bases and J by 3 bases, with 8 bases left in between. Germline V gene lookup returns CDR1 LNHDA and CDR2 SQIVND (reference sequence). The CDR3 consists of 13 residues. Here the CDR3 reads CASSFQANQPQHF. CDR3 bases: TGTGCCAGTAGTTTTCAGGCCAATCAGCCCCAGCATTTT.

The V gene is TRBV5-8, the J gene TRBJ2-7; D gene unclear. Trimming shortened V by 1 base and J by 3 bases, and 8 bases separated the two germline ends. The CDR3 covers 13 residues. Germline V gene lookup returns CDR1 SGHTS and CDR2 YDEGEE. CDR3 nucleotides: TGTGCCAGCAGCTTGATGTCCTTCTACGAGCAGTACTTC. It encodes CASSLMSFYEQYF. The complete variable domain, with remaining parts taken from reference TRBV5-8 and TRBJ2-7, reads EAGVTQSPTHLIKTRGQQATLRCSPISGHTSVYWYQQALGLGLQFLLWYDEGEERNRGNFPPRFSGRQFPNYSSELNVNALELEDSALYLCASSLMSFYEQYFGPGTRLTVT.

The chain carries TRBV11-3 and TRBJ2-7; the D is unclear. Germline CDR1 and CDR2: SGHNT and YENEEA. Trimming cost V 5 bases and J 1 base, with 9 bases left between them. The CDR3 length is 13 residues. CDR3 sequence reads: CASSGAGSYEQYF. For the CDR3, the DNA is TGTGCCAGCAGCGGAGCCGGGTCCTACGAGCAGTACTTC.

This rearrangement joins TRBV7-6 to TRBJ2-5; 8 nucleotides line up with TRBD2. V lost 3 bases, J lost 3 bases, and 12 bases stayed unmatched. This CDR3 comprises 17 residues. CDR1 is SGHVS and CDR2 is FNYEAQ in the germline V gene. CDR3 sequence: CASSLGVNIAGKETQYF. The CDR3 DNA is TGTGCCAGCAGCTTGGGGGTGAATATAGCGGGGAAAGAGACCCAGTACTTC.

This clone was found once. V and J are TRBV10-3 and TRBJ2-7, with D hard to call. The germline gives CDR1 ENHRY, CDR2 SYGVKD. The V gene lost 10 bases and the J gene lost 4 bases, with 20 bases spanning the gap. CDR3 length equals 14 residues. In DNA form, the CDR3 reads TGTGCCACCTCCCCGGTGGGTAGGAATTACGAGCAGTACTTC. Amino acids: CATSPVGRNYEQYF.

The chain couples TRBV7-9 to TRBJ2-2; no firm D call. This CDR3 has 14 amino acids. Germline V gene sequence: CDR1 SEHNR, CDR2 FQNEAQ (reference sequence). Between the trimmed V and J ends, which lost 1 base and 3 bases, there was a span of 6 bases. CDR3 bases: TGTGCCAGCAGCTTAGGTGCCCACACCGGGGAGCTGTTTTTT. Translating it yields CASSLGAHTGELFF.

The J gene is TRBJ2-6, the V gene TRBV5-4; 9 bases map to TRBD1. Germline CDR1 is SGHNT and CDR2 is YYREEE (reference sequence). V trimming: 1 base; J trimming: 4 bases; junction bases outside the gene matches: 6. The CDR3 runs 17 residues. As DNA, the CDR3 is TGTGCCAGCAGCTTGATGGACAGGGGCCAGGGGGCCAACGTCCTGACTTTC. Translation: CASSLMDRGQGANVLTF.

The chain employs TRBV6-1 and TRBJ2-3; D is possibly TRBD2 (6 bases). Germline V gene lookup returns CDR1 MNHNS and CDR2 SASEGT. The CDR3 has 15 residues. Between the trimmed V and J ends, which lost 2 bases and 2 bases, there was a span of 11 bases. In DNA form, the CDR3 reads TGTGCCAGCAGTGAATCGCGGGACGCCACAGATACGCAGTATTTT. Its protein product is CASSESRDATDTQYF.

The V call is TRBV27, the J call TRBJ2-7, with a tentative D call TRBD1 (6 bases). The V end was cut by 6 bases, the J end by 3 bases, with 12 bases between. This CDR3 is 13 amino acids long. Germline V lookup: CDR1 MNHEY, CDR2 SMNVEV (reference sequence). The CDR3 DNA is TGTGCCAGCAGCCCCCGGGGACACTACGAGCAGTACTTC. Amino acids: CASSPRGHYEQYF.

The rearrangement links TRBV5-1 to TRBJ1-1, with a tentative D call TRBD1 (5 bases). The germline V gene has CDR1 SGHRS and CDR2 YFSETQ. Between the trimmed V and J ends, which lost 0 bases and 0 bases, there was a span of 9 bases. The CDR3 has 15 amino acids. The CDR3 bases are TGCGCCAGCAGCTTGGCCGGGGACCTGAACACTGAAGCTTTCTTT. Translating gives CASSLAGDLNTEAFF.

The gene calls are TRBV29-1 and TRBJ2-2; 8 bases fit TRBD2. Germline lookup yields CDR1 SQVTM and CDR2 ANQGSEA. The V gene end was trimmed by 6 bases and the J gene end by 8 bases; junction bases not matched to a gene: 8. The CDR3 runs 13 residues. CDR3 sequence: CSVLRGAVGELFF. CDR3 sequence (DNA): TGCAGCGTCCTGCGGGGGGCAGTGGGGGAGCTGTTTTTT.